Below, 32 T cell receptor beta chains from the same sample are listed, as sequenced in a study of blood T cell repertoires in COVID-19. Using immunoSEQ multiplex PCR, the repertoire was profiled, and TCRdb retains in-frame clones only, with some absent. The sample comprises roughly 460,000 clones, about 90% of which are singletons, and roughly 0.87% rests with the top ten. Sequences were obtained from peripheral blood. The source of these receptors is a young man with COVID-19, enrolled during active disease.

Only one count was recorded for this clone. The gene calls are TRBV30 and TRBJ2-6; no clear D. The CDR3 is 12 amino acids. Trimming took off 5 bases at V and 3 bases at J, with 5 bases between the two ends. Germline assignment: CDR1 GTSNPN and CDR2 SVGIG (reference sequence). Written as DNA, the CDR3 is TGTGCCTGGGAGAGTGGGGCCAACGTCCTGACTTTC. Translated: CAWESGANVLTF.

This rearrangement joins TRBV27 to TRBJ2-1; D remains unclear. In germline, CDR1 is MNHEY, CDR2 SMNVEV (reference sequence). CDR3 length: 14 amino acids. V was cut by 4 bases and J by 7 bases, with 14 bases left in between. CDR3 protein: CASSWRGRFNEQFF. Here the CDR3 DNA reads TGTGCCAGCAGTTGGCGAGGCCGGTTTAATGAGCAGTTCTTC.

This chain joins TRBV9 and TRBJ2-6, with TRBD2 as a possible D gene (5 bases). This CDR3 comprises 15 residues. Germline V lookup: CDR1 SGDLS, CDR2 YYNGEE. Deletions cut 0 bases from V and 2 bases from J, with 6 bases between. The CDR3 coding sequence is TGTGCCAGCAGCGTAGGAGGGCCTGGGGCCAACGTCCTGACTTTC. Amino acid sequence: CASSVGGPGANVLTF. The variable domain in full, with the rest retrieved from reference TRBV9 and TRBJ2-6, is DSGVTQTPKHLITATGQRVTLRCSPRSGDLSVYWYQQSLDQGLQFLIQYYNGEERAKGNILERFSAQQFPDLHSELNLSSLELGDSALYFCASSVGGPGANVLTFGAGSRLTVL.

The chain couples TRBV10-2 to TRBJ2-7; TRBD2 matches 7 bases. V lost 6 bases to trimming and J lost 5 bases; unmatched junction nucleotides: 10. Germline CDR1 WSHSY, CDR2 SAAADI. This CDR3 region has 14 residues. CDR3 region: CASSPYSTSHEQYF. CDR3 nucleotides: TGCGCCAGCAGCCCGTACTCGACTAGCCACGAGCAGTACTTC.

The table lists this clone with a few counts. The chain joins TRBV19 to TRBJ1-2; D not resolved. Trimming shortened V by 8 bases and J by 1 base, and 14 bases separated the two germline ends. This CDR3 region has 14 residues. Germline CDR1 LNHDA, CDR2 SQIVND (reference sequence). CDR3 sequence: CASAKWASNYGYTF. CDR3 nucleotides: TGTGCCAGTGCCAAGTGGGCCAGTAACTATGGCTACACCTTC.

This clone was seen just once. The V call is TRBV19, the J call TRBJ2-1, with D perhaps TRBD1 (5 bases). Trimming shortened V by 7 bases and J by 2 bases, and 15 bases separated the two germline ends. The CDR3 has 15 amino acids. The V gene's germline CDR1 is LNHDA and CDR2 SQIVND (reference sequence). CDR3 sequence reads: CASTQIVGAYNEQFF. CDR3 nucleotide sequence: TGTGCCAGTACTCAAATCGTAGGGGCCTACAATGAGCAGTTCTTC. The complete variable domain, with remaining parts taken from reference TRBV19 and TRBJ2-1, reads DGGITQSPKYLFRKEGQNVTLSCEQNLNHDAMYWYRQDPGQGLRLIYYSQIVNDFQKGDIAEGYSVSREKKESFPLTVTSAQKNPTAFYLCASTQIVGAYNEQFFGPGTRLTVL.

With regard to this clone: Germline and junction disagree at one end, which may indicate a read error. The gene calls are TRBV20-1 and TRBJ2-1, with 9 bases aligning to TRBD2. Germline-derived CDR1 and CDR2 are DFQATT and SNEGSKA (reference sequence). The CDR3 consists of 11 residues. This CDR3 reads CSAREREGQVF. The CDR3 DNA sequence: TGCAGTGCTAGAGAGCGGGAGGGCCAAGTCTTC.

The V and J genes are TRBV3-1 (or the pseudogene TRBV3-2) and TRBJ1-6, with TRBD1 identical over 9 bases. The CDR3 extends over 18 amino acids. J gave up 7 bases and V 0 bases, and 10 bases lay outside the gene matches. CDR1 and CDR2 from the germline V gene are LGHDT and YNNKEL (reference sequence). CDR3 nucleotides: TGTGCCAGCAGCCAAGAGGGGGGACAGGGAGGTAGCAATTCACCCCTCCACTTT. Translated: CASSQEGGQGGSNSPLHF.

This clone was picked up one time. The rearrangement joins TRBV14 to TRBJ2-5; unclear D gene. The CDR3 extends over 15 amino acids. Germline V CDR1 and CDR2: SGHDN, FVKESK. The V end was cut by 0 bases, the J end by 5 bases, with 13 bases between. This CDR3 reads CASSQDIGLRETQYF. CDR3 DNA: TGTGCCAGCAGCCAAGATATCGGCCTCAGGGAGACCCAGTACTTC.

This chain uses TRBV5-4 with TRBJ2-5; D uncertain. The V and J ends lost 0 bases and 5 bases respectively, with 5 bases between them. The CDR3 is 12 residues long. Germline V CDR1 and CDR2: SGHNT, YYREEE (reference sequence). The CDR3 bases are TGTGCCAGCAGCTTGGACTGGGAGACCCAGTACTTC. Translation: CASSLDWETQYF.

The chain carries TRBV18 and TRBJ1-5, with 9 bases aligning to TRBD1. The CDR3 covers 14 residues. The trim removed 4 bases at V and 3 bases at J, leaving 1 base unmatched. CDR1 is KGHSH and CDR2 is LQKENI in the germline V gene. The CDR3 loop reads CASSRDRANQPQHF. CDR3 DNA: TGTGCCAGCTCACGGGACAGGGCCAATCAGCCCCAGCATTTT. The entire variable domain, with the rest obtained from reference TRBV18 and TRBJ1-5, is as follows: NAGVMQNPRHLVRRRGQEARLRCSPMKGHSHVYWYRQLPEEGLKFMVYLQKENIIDESGMPKERFSAEFPKEGPSILRIQQVVRGDSAAYFCASSRDRANQPQHFGDGTRLSIL.

CDR3 protein: CASSPPLGANVLTF. CDR3 DNA sequence: TGTGCCAGCTCACCTCCCCTAGGGGCCAACGTCCTGACTTTC. This rearrangement joins TRBV18 to TRBJ2-6; D uncertain. Germline CDR1 is KGHSH and CDR2 is LQKENI. Trimming took 3 bases from V and 4 from J, leaving 7 bases between them. The CDR3 covers 14 residues.

V usage is TRBV6-5 and J usage is TRBJ1-5, with a possible D match to TRBD1 (5 bases). This CDR3 contains 14 residues. V lost 7 bases and J 5 bases, leaving 15 bases between the germline ends. The germline CDR1 and CDR2 sequences are MNHEY and SVGAGI. Here the CDR3 DNA reads TGTGCCAGCATCCATAGGGGATTTGATCAGCCCCAGCATTTT. It codes for CASIHRGFDQPQHF.

The rearrangement links TRBV6-5 to TRBJ1-2; D call uncertain. Trimming stripped 5 bases from V and 8 bases from J, with 18 bases between. The CDR3 consists of 14 residues. Germline lookup yields CDR1 MNHEY and CDR2 SVGAGI. CDR3 DNA: TGTGCCAGCAGTCCCGATGGGCGAATTGGAGGCTACACCTTC. Residues: CASSPDGRIGGYTF.

The chain joins TRBV28 to TRBJ1-6; no clear D gene. This CDR3 comprises 14 residues. The V end was cut by 2 bases, the J end by 7 bases, with 9 bases between. CDR1 and CDR2 from the germline V gene are MDHEN and SYDVKM. DNA for the CDR3: TGTGCCAGCAGTTTAGAACAGAGAAATTCACCCCTCCACTTT. As protein: CASSLEQRNSPLHF.

The chain employs TRBV15 and TRBJ2-3; weak D call: TRBD1 (5 bases). Trimming shortened V by 5 bases and J by 4 bases, and 10 bases separated the two germline ends. The CDR3 is 13 amino acids. Germline CDR1 and CDR2: LNHNV and YYDKDF (reference sequence). The DNA of the CDR3 is TGTGCCACCAGCCAGGGTCTATCAGATACGCAGTATTTT. It codes for CATSQGLSDTQYF.

On this clone: The sample holds other DNA sequences that translate to the same CDR3. The chain combines TRBV2 with TRBJ1-1; TRBD1 aligns across 7 bases. This CDR3 is built from 13 residues. V shed 4 bases and J 4 bases; nucleotides not matched to a gene: 3. Per the germline V gene, CDR1 is SNHLY and CDR2 is FYNNEI. This CDR3 reads CASSGDRATEAFF. The CDR3 region has the DNA TGTGCCAGCAGTGGTGACAGGGCCACTGAAGCTTTCTTT.

The rearrangement uses TRBV2 and TRBJ2-7; 7 bases line up with TRBD1. V shed 6 bases and J 0 bases; nucleotides not matched to a gene: 5. Germline-derived CDR1 and CDR2 are SNHLY and FYNNEI. CDR3 length: 14 amino acids. The CDR3 loop is CASRRDSVSYEQYF. DNA of the CDR3: TGTGCCAGCAGACGGGACAGTGTCTCCTACGAGCAGTACTTC.

CDR3 loop: CASSGQGHGYTF. CDR3 in DNA: TGTGCCAGCAGTGGACAGGGCCATGGCTACACCTTC. The genes are TRBV2 and TRBJ1-2; TRBD1 agrees at 7 bases. This CDR3 has 12 amino acids. Germline loops: CDR1 SNHLY, CDR2 FYNNEI. The V gene end was trimmed by 4 bases and the J gene end by 6 bases; junction bases not matched to a gene: 2.

The chain has TRBV29-1 and TRBJ2-7, with 11 bases lining up with TRBD2. V lost 6 bases, J lost 2 bases, and 6 bases stayed unmatched. Germline V lookup: CDR1 SQVTM, CDR2 ANQGSEA. The CDR3 is made up of 14 amino acids. CDR3 sequence: CSVQTSGTPYEQYF. The CDR3 bases are TGCAGCGTCCAGACTAGCGGGACCCCCTACGAGCAGTACTTC.

The chain has TRBV6-4 and TRBJ2-2, with 13 bases aligning to TRBD2. After removal of 4 bases from V and 6 bases from J, the junction contained 8 bases not matched to a gene. There are 17 residues in the CDR3. Germline V gene lookup returns CDR1 MRHNA and CDR2 SNTAGT. The CDR3 DNA follows: TGTGCCAGCAGTGCCCTCGCGACTAGCGGGGGGTCCGGGGAGCTGTTTTTT. Residues: CASSALATSGGSGELFF.

The chain couples TRBV3-1 (or the pseudogene TRBV3-2) to TRBJ1-6; D not resolved. With 4 bases removed from V and 10 bases from J, the gap between germline ends came to 38 bases. This CDR3 spans 22 amino acids. From germline, CDR1 is LGHDT and CDR2 YNNKEL (reference sequence). The DNA for the CDR3 is TGTGCCAGCAGCCTCCCCTCGGTCACGGGAATACCAACCAAATCCGCGAAGTCACCCCTCCACTTT. It yields the protein CASSLPSVTGIPTKSAKSPLHF.

As regards this clone: The same CDR3 arises from other DNA sequences in this sample as well. The V gene is TRBV12-3 or TRBV12-4, the J gene TRBJ2-7; D gene unclear. Trimming removed 5 bases from V and 3 bases from J, with 8 bases in between. CDR3 length: 12 residues. The CDR3, as DNA: TGTGCCAGCAGTCCCACAAGCTACGAGCAGTACTTC. Its translation: CASSPTSYEQYF.

The genes are TRBV11-2 and TRBJ2-7; D is possibly TRBD2 (6 bases). Germline CDR1 SGHAT, CDR2 FQNNGV. The CDR3 runs to 14 residues. V dropped 9 bases and J dropped 6 bases, with 21 bases sitting between them. The CDR3 loop is CARGVAGPRVEQYF. Here the CDR3 DNA reads TGTGCCAGGGGGGTGGCGGGACCCCGGGTCGAGCAGTACTTC.

The chain uses TRBV7-8 and TRBJ2-5; no reliable D call. The CDR3 spans 14 residues. V lost 4 bases, J lost 3 bases, and 12 bases lay in between. Germline V gene lookup returns CDR1 SGHVS and CDR2 FQNEAQ. Here the CDR3 DNA reads TGTGCCAGCAGCTCCTACTTAGGAGAAGAGACCCAGTACTTC. Translated: CASSSYLGEETQYF.

This clone showed up just a few times. The same CDR3 is also encoded by other DNA sequences in this sample. This chain links TRBV19 with TRBJ2-7; the match to TRBD2 covers 16 bases. V lost 5 bases to trimming and J lost 2 bases; unmatched junction nucleotides: 6. The CDR3 extends over 17 amino acids. CDR1 and CDR2 from the germline V gene are LNHDA and SQIVND (reference sequence). CDR3 residues: CASSAGLAGGRTYEQYF. In nucleotides, the CDR3 is TGTGCCAGTAGTGCGGGACTAGCGGGAGGGCGCACCTACGAGCAGTACTTC.

The CDR3 DNA reads TGTGCCAGCAGCCCCCTTGTGGTAGCGGGAGGGTATGGGGAGACCCAGTACTTC. Translation: CASSPLVVAGGYGETQYF. V is TRBV3-1 (or the pseudogene TRBV3-2) and J is TRBJ2-5, with 11 bases matching TRBD2. Per the germline V gene, CDR1 is LGHDT and CDR2 is YNNKEL (reference sequence). There are 18 residues in the CDR3. With V trimmed by 4 bases and J by 5 bases, 15 bases remained unmatched.

This chain connects TRBV11-3 to TRBJ2-5, with 15 bases that match TRBD2. V was pared by 4 bases and J by 5 bases, with 8 bases of the junction left unmatched. From germline, CDR1 is SGHNT and CDR2 YENEEA. The CDR3 totals 17 residues. The CDR3 bases are TGTGCCAGCAGCTCATGGACTAGCGGGAGGGCCGGGGAGACCCAGTACTTC. Protein sequence: CASSSWTSGRAGETQYF.

The rearrangement joins TRBV28 to TRBJ2-5, with a weak D call TRBD1 (5 bases). Per the germline V gene, CDR1 is MDHEN and CDR2 is SYDVKM. The V and J ends lost 2 bases and 6 bases respectively, with 13 bases between them. This CDR3 contains 14 residues. Written as DNA, the CDR3 is TGTGCCAGCAGTTTACAGGGTTTCGAAAAGACCCAGTACTTC. Translating gives CASSLQGFEKTQYF.

The chain joins TRBV24-1 to TRBJ2-5; 8 bases match TRBD1. V was clipped by 5 bases and J by 5 bases; unmatched bases: 6. The CDR3 consists of 14 residues. Germline CDR1 is KGHDR and CDR2 is SFDVKD. The DNA of the CDR3 is TGTGCCACCAGTGGAGGACAGGGTCACGAGACCCAGTACTTC. Translation: CATSGGQGHETQYF.

This rearrangement joins TRBV5-4 to TRBJ2-7, with unresolved D. Germline CDR1 is SGHNT and CDR2 is YYREEE (reference sequence). The V gene lost 6 bases and the J gene lost 4 bases, with 11 bases spanning the gap. This CDR3 contains 12 residues. DNA of the CDR3: TGTGCCAGCACGGCGGCTGGTTACGAGCAGTACTTC. Its translation: CASTAAGYEQYF.

This clone was seen just once. Other nucleotide sequences from this sample produce the same CDR3. The chain carries TRBV18 and TRBJ2-1; no clear D. This CDR3 has 15 amino acids. V lost 3 bases, J lost 0 bases, and 9 bases lay in between. CDR1 and CDR2 from the germline V gene are KGHSH and LQKENI. Written as DNA, the CDR3 is TGTGCCAGCTCACCGCTCACAAGCTCCTACAATGAGCAGTTCTTC. As protein: CASSPLTSSYNEQFF. The full variable domain, rest sourced from reference TRBV18 and TRBJ2-1, is NAGVMQNPRHLVRRRGQEARLRCSPMKGHSHVYWYRQLPEEGLKFMVYLQKENIIDESGMPKERFSAEFPKEGPSILRIQQVVRGDSAAYFCASSPLTSSYNEQFFGPGTRLTVL.